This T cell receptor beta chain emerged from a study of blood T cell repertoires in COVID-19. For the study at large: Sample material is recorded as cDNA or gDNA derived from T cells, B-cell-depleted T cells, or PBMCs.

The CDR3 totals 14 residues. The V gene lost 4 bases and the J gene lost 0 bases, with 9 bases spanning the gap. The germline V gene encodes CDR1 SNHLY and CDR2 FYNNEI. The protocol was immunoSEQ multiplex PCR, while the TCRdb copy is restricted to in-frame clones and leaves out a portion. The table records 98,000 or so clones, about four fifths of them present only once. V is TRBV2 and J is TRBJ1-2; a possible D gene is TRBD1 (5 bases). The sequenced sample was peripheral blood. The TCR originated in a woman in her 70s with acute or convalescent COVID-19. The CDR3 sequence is CASSGQISNYGYTF. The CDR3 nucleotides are TGTGCCAGCAGTGGACAGATTTCTAACTATGGCTACACCTTC.